Listed below are T cell receptor beta chains from one sample, sequenced in a study of blood T cell repertoires in COVID-19. The repertoire was sequenced with immunoSEQ multiplex PCR; TCRdb's copy has only in-frame clones and lacks some. Found here are under 250,000 clones, roughly 81% of them singletons; the top ten hold about 4%. Sequencing was done on a sample of peripheral blood. The receptors stem from a man aged 50 to 60 with acute or convalescent COVID-19. Each CDR3 is given with its conserved first and last residue. A D gene is named only where the DNA matches it firmly. Part of the rows lack a size; the others show once, few, many or a class for expanded clones.

CDR3nt: TGTGCCAGCAGCCAGGCGTTTAGCCCCCCTGGAAACACCATATATTTT
CDR3aa: CASSQAFSPPGNTIYF
j_gene: TRBJ1-3
v_gene: TRBV3-1/TRBV3-2
abundance: NA
d_gene: NA

CDR3nt: TGTGCCAGCAGCGTAGGAACAGGGGCAGACTATGGCTACACCTTC
CDR3aa: CASSVGTGADYGYTF
j_gene: TRBJ1-2
v_gene: TRBV9
abundance: NA
d_gene: TRBD1

CDR3nt: TGTGCCTGGAGTGATGGACAAGAGTTTTATGGCTACACCTTC
CDR3aa: CAWSDGQEFYGYTF
j_gene: TRBJ1-2
v_gene: TRBV30
abundance: NA
d_gene: NA

CDR3nt: TGTGCCAGCAGCCGGGACAGTGAAGCTTTCTTT
CDR3aa: CASSRDSEAFF
j_gene: TRBJ1-1
v_gene: TRBV7-9
abundance: NA
d_gene: TRBD1

CDR3nt: TGTGCCAGCAGTAGAGGACAGGGCCAACCGTGCACCTTC
CDR3aa: CASSRGQGQPCTF
j_gene: TRBJ1-2
v_gene: TRBV6-5
abundance: few
d_gene: TRBD1

CDR3nt: TGTGCCAGCAGCGTAGTAGCGGGGGGCCACTATGAGCAGTTCTTC
CDR3aa: CASSVVAGGHYEQFF
j_gene: TRBJ2-1
v_gene: TRBV9
abundance: NA
d_gene: TRBD2

CDR3nt: TGTGCCAGCAGCGTCGGGACAGGGGGCTCTAGCACAGATACGCAGTATTTT
CDR3aa: CASSVGTGGSSTDTQYF
j_gene: TRBJ2-3
v_gene: TRBV9
abundance: NA
d_gene: TRBD1

CDR3nt: TGCGCCAGCAGCCGGGACACGATTTTTTATGGCTACACCTTC
CDR3aa: CASSRDTIFYGYTF
j_gene: TRBJ1-2
v_gene: TRBV5-1
abundance: NA
d_gene: NA

CDR3nt: TGTGCCAGCAGCTTAGGGACAGCGTCGGGGGAGCAGTACTTC
CDR3aa: CASSLGTASGEQYF
j_gene: TRBJ2-7
v_gene: TRBV11-3
abundance: NA
d_gene: NA

CDR3nt: TGTGCCAGCAGTTACTCGTACAGCCACTATGGCTACACCTTC
CDR3aa: CASSYSYSHYGYTF
j_gene: TRBJ1-2
v_gene: TRBV6-5
abundance: NA
d_gene: NA

CDR3nt: TGCAGCGTTGAGGAGGGGCGCGATGGCTACACCTTC
CDR3aa: CSVEEGRDGYTF
j_gene: TRBJ1-2
v_gene: TRBV29-1
abundance: NA
d_gene: NA

CDR3nt: TGTGCCAGCAGTGAACAGGACTCTGGAAACACCATATATTTT
CDR3aa: CASSEQDSGNTIYF
j_gene: TRBJ1-3
v_gene: TRBV2
abundance: NA
d_gene: NA

CDR3nt: TGTGCCAGCAGCCCAAACTTGATAGGGGGCATAAACTATGGCTACACCTTC
CDR3aa: CASSPNLIGGINYGYTF
j_gene: TRBJ1-2
v_gene: TRBV5-4
abundance: NA
d_gene: TRBD1